The 6 T cell receptor beta chains presented below share a single source sample, sequenced in a study of T cell changes during pregnancy in multiple sclerosis. Sequencing used immunoSEQ multiplex PCR; TCRdb keeps in-frame clones, though not all of them. This sample has 40,000 to 45,000 clones, with about 95% found just once. The specimen comprised peripheral blood, sampled in the third trimester of pregnancy. Source of these receptors: a female donor with multiple sclerosis, enrolled in a pregnancy study.

This chain links TRBV6-1 with TRBJ2-1; 7 nucleotides match TRBD2. The CDR3 covers 13 residues. Trimming took 3 bases from V and 5 from J; bases not matched to a gene: 1. From germline, CDR1 is MNHNS and CDR2 SASEGT. In nucleotides, the CDR3 is TGTGCCAGCAGTGAGCGGGAGAACAATGAGCAGTTCTTC. Its translation is CASSERENNEQFF.

The chain couples TRBV18 to TRBJ1-5, with TRBD1 as a possible D gene (6 bases). Germline CDR1 and CDR2: KGHSH and LQKENI. Between the trimmed V and J ends, which lost 2 bases and 1 base, there was a span of 6 bases. The CDR3 sequence is 14 residues long. The CDR3 reads CASSPGQSNQPQHF. The DNA for the CDR3 is TGTGCCAGCTCACCAGGACAGAGCAATCAGCCCCAGCATTTT.

This chain joins TRBV7-2 and TRBJ2-5; D may be TRBD2 (5 bases). The germline V gene encodes CDR1 SGHTA and CDR2 FQGNSA. V lost 3 bases and J lost 2, with 7 bases in between. CDR3 length: 13 amino acids. This CDR3 is CASSLERQETQYF. The CDR3 nucleotides read TGTGCCAGCAGCTTGGAGCGGCAAGAGACCCAGTACTTC.

The CDR3 spells CAIRETGAGNTIYF. As DNA, the CDR3 is TGTGCCATCAGGGAGACAGGGGCTGGAAACACCATATATTTT. This chain connects TRBV10-3 to TRBJ1-3; 8 bases agree with TRBD1. Germline loops: CDR1 ENHRY, CDR2 SYGVKD. This CDR3 has 14 amino acids. Trimming took 6 bases from V and 2 from J; bases not matched to a gene: 3.

The V and J genes are TRBV27 and TRBJ2-7, with 7 bases identical to TRBD2. The V segment lost 2 bases and the J segment 1 base; nucleotides outside the gene matches: 5. The CDR3 is 15 residues long. Germline V lookup: CDR1 MNHEY, CDR2 SMNVEV (reference sequence). DNA of the CDR3: TGTGCCAGCAGTTTAGGGAGTAGCGGGTCCTACGAGCAGTACTTC. Its protein is CASSLGSSGSYEQYF.

The chain's CDR3 is CAISLTSGDTTDTQYF. The CDR3 bases are TGTGCCATCAGCTTAACTAGCGGAGATACCACAGATACGCAGTATTTT. The gene calls are TRBV10-3 and TRBJ2-3, with 8 bases matching TRBD2. The V and J ends lost 6 bases and 2 bases, in that order; junction bases with no gene match: 10. Germline CDR1 ENHRY, CDR2 SYGVKD. This CDR3 spans 16 amino acids.